The entry below describes one TCR beta chain. The antigen remains unidentified. The junction had 2 bases not matched to a gene; V was cut back by 4 bases and J by 0 bases. Germline loops: CDR1 MNHGY, CDR2 SAAAGT. The CDR3 spans 15 residues. TCRdb reprocessed the reads via MiXCR and lists one record per CDR3 protein. The data contain about 830,000 distinct CDR3 sequences, about 31% of them singletons. The record originates from a study of T cell repertoires in cytomegalovirus infection. About the research overall: Both recently identified HLA-C-restricted and well-studied HLA-B-restricted CMV epitopes were used in the study. It can be stated that public TCR beta signatures indicated CMV infection as well as a matching HLA type. Study-wide results and caveats: Dominant in the ex vivo response were TCR beta clonotypes restricted by HLA-C and specific for CMV. Cumulative frequency (of public TCR beta family members) identified carriers of CMV plus the relevant HLA.

The chain links TRBV6-8 to TRBJ2-7; 11 bases are shared with TRBD2. The receptor comes from a human donor in good health (CMV status not recorded). Some clones in this sample may be carry-over from other donors' samples. The specimen comprised cultured CD8+ T cells from PBMCs, sampled from culture after CMV antigen stimulation. The CDR3 bases are TGTGCCAGCAGTTCGGGACTAGCGGTCTCCTACGAGCAGTACTTC. Translation: CASSSGLAVSYEQYF.